This entry features one TCR beta chain sequence. Its antigen target is currently unknown. Per-nucleotide qualities are absent, and no much larger clonotype sits a single base away. For CDR1 and CDR2, the germline V gene (reference sequence) lists GTSNPN and SVGIG. From the cysteine through the phenylalanine, the CDR3 covers 13 amino acids. Here the CDR3 DNA is all that survives: 39 bases in frame from base 1. V has 8 bases trimmed and J has 4 bases trimmed; junction bases matching no gene number 5. The collaborating institutions used their own protocols to collect whole blood in K2EDTA tubes. For TCRbeta analysis, collaborators shipped samples as frozen whole blood, isolated PBMCs, or DNA extracted from either of those sample types. TCRbeta CDR3 regions were amplified from genomic DNA using the immunoSEQ Assay, a bias-controlled multiplex PCR. The study's own analysis went as follows. Nucleated cell counts per sample were estimated from amplification of reference gene primers within the assay. To quantify the absolute abundance of each unique TCRbeta CDR3 rearrangement, sequence reads were collapsed and filtered. Productive Simpson clonality was computed per sample as the square root of Simpson's diversity index over productive rearrangements. TCRdb re-hosts the immuneACCESS table, in-frame sequences only. Its copies lack some clones; in the studies checked, an unresolved V gene accounts for under half of them, and the cause for the rest is not known. For V, J and clone size, that table is used; D and trimming come from the DNA. Across this sample there are some 15,000 clones, with 87% seen only once. The ten largest make up around 50% of the sample.

This sample was taken from a study of blood T cell repertoires in COVID-19 (dated by TCRdb to 2018 to 2020). At the level of the whole study: Samples covering the acute and convalescent phases of COVID-19 were provided by collaborators in the United States, Italy and Spain. The prospective study material was composed of cDNA or gDNA derived from T cells, B-cell-depleted T cells, or PBMCs. The dataset comprised deeply sampled blood TCRbeta repertoires from subjects exposed to, actively infected with, or recovered from COVID-19. Where HLA class I and class II types were available, the types were taken from metadata supplied by the sample provider, not from assay-based typing. Samples were obtained from the ongoing ImmuneRACE study (first 160 participants) and from 1,254 subjects provided by 6 global collaborators. The sample metadata nearly always contained a de-identified subject ID, COVID-19 status, age in years and sex. The repertoires were made available in a free public database intended to serve as a resource for research on the immune response to SARS-CoV-2. Broad study findings and their caveats: Clinical and demographic metadata were provided uncurated, with the amount varying by source and participant.

The rearranged chain carries TRBV30 and TRBJ2-5, with 12 bases aligning to TRBD2. This clonotype originated in a human donor in a cohort sampled during active COVID-19. Sequencing used peripheral blood. CDR3 region: CAAKTSGGETQYF. The nucleotides read TGTGCCGCCAAGACTAGCGGGGGAGAGACCCAGTACTTC.